The 15 T cell receptor beta chains presented below share a single source sample, sequenced in a study of T cells after yellow fever vaccination. TCRdb fed the 5' RACE reads into MiXCR, producing one record per CDR3 protein. Among 500,000 to 700,000 distinct CDR3 sequences, 15% to 20% were seen once, and the ten largest hold about 13%. Material: PBMCs, obtained 15 days after the yellow fever booster vaccination. The receptors were sampled from a man aged 25 to 40 who received the YFV17D yellow fever vaccine.

This clonotype was seen a handful of times. The V call is TRBV7-2, the J call TRBJ2-1; 11 positions match TRBD2. This CDR3 spans 14 amino acids. The junction had 2 bases not matched to a gene; V was cut back by 4 bases and J by 6 bases. The germline V gene has CDR1 SGHTA and CDR2 FQGNSA. CDR3 region: CASSYTSGSNEQFF. CDR3 coding DNA: TGTGCCAGCAGCTACACTAGCGGGAGCAATGAGCAGTTCTTC.

There are many counts of this clonotype. The chain is built from TRBV7-2 and TRBJ2-7; TRBD1 matches 8 bases. Germline CDR1 is SGHTA and CDR2 is FQGNSA. The length of the CDR3 is 13 residues. J lost 6 bases, V lost 4 bases, and 5 bases had no gene match. DNA of the CDR3: TGTGCCAGCAGCTCGGACAGGGTGGCCGAGCAGTACTTC. Amino acids: CASSSDRVAEQYF.

This clonotype has a handful of counts. V and J are TRBV5-6 and TRBJ2-1; possible D gene TRBD2, 6 bases. The V end lost 1 base, the J end lost 4 bases, and 15 bases lay between the germline ends. The V gene's germline CDR1 is SGHDT and CDR2 YYEEEE. The CDR3 has 16 residues. CDR3 sequence (DNA): TGTGCCAGCAGCTTGATCGGGGGAGGAGTTTACAATGAGCAGTTCTTC. As protein: CASSLIGGGVYNEQFF.

A few counts support this clonotype. The chain recombines TRBV10-3 with TRBJ2-5; D call uncertain. CDR1 is ENHRY, CDR2 SYGVKD, per germline. The CDR3 is 10 residues long. V lost 11 bases, J lost 5 bases, and 9 bases lay in between. The CDR3 loop is CAVGQETQYF. The DNA of the CDR3 is TGTGCCGTCGGTCAGGAGACCCAGTACTTC.

This sequence joins TRBV20-1 and TRBJ2-1; a possible D gene is TRBD2 (5 bases). Germline CDR1 DFQATT, CDR2 SNEGSKA (reference sequence). Trimming removed 0 bases at V and 10 bases at J, with 19 bases between. This CDR3 is 15 amino acids long. CDR3 bases: TGCAGTGCTAGAGATATAGGGAGATATACTGGCGAGCAGTTCTTC. Its protein is CSARDIGRYTGEQFF.

The CDR3 sequence: CASSTRGPDTQYF. CDR3 DNA sequence: TGTGCCAGCAGCACACGTGGGCCAGATACGCAGTATTTT. The V and J genes are TRBV7-9 and TRBJ2-3; D gene uncertain. V lost 5 bases to trimming and J lost 4 bases, with 10 bases between them. The CDR3 runs to 13 residues. Germline V gives CDR1 SEHNR, CDR2 FQNEAQ (reference sequence).

The chain couples TRBV20-1 to TRBJ2-7; maybe TRBD2 (5 bases). The length of the CDR3 is 13 residues. The germline V and J ends were trimmed by 4 bases and 2 bases, with 12 bases remaining between them. Germline CDR1 DFQATT, CDR2 SNEGSKA (reference sequence). CDR3 sequence: CSAKGGPTYEQYF. CDR3 in DNA: TGCAGTGCTAAGGGCGGGCCAACCTACGAGCAGTACTTC.

V and J are TRBV7-8 and TRBJ2-7, with TRBD2 matching 8 bases. Germline V gives CDR1 SGHVS, CDR2 FQNEAQ. This CDR3 has 15 residues. The junction had 12 bases not matched to a gene; V was cut back by 5 bases and J by 6 bases. CDR3 protein: CASSHHSSGRGEQYF. Here the CDR3 DNA reads TGTGCCAGCAGCCACCACTCAAGCGGGAGAGGCGAGCAGTACTTC.

The chain has TRBV5-6 and TRBJ2-5; no firm D call. Germline V lookup: CDR1 SGHDT, CDR2 YYEEEE. V was clipped by 4 bases and J by 4 bases, with 17 bases between them. The CDR3 runs to 15 residues. The CDR3 region has the DNA TGTGCCAGCAGCCCCGAAGGGTGGGCCGGAGAGACCCAGTACTTC. It translates to CASSPEGWAGETQYF.

The chain links TRBV29-1 to TRBJ2-7, with TRBD2 identical over 13 bases. The germline CDR1 and CDR2 sequences are SQVTM and ANQGSEA. The CDR3 loop spans 14 amino acids. V shed 4 bases, J shed 4 bases, and the junction held 4 bases outside the gene matches. CDR3 sequence (DNA): TGCAGCGTTGGGACTAGCGGGAGTAGGTACGAGCAGTACTTC. This gives the protein CSVGTSGSRYEQYF.

The chain employs TRBV5-1 and TRBJ2-5; D gene uncertain. This CDR3 has 14 residues. Trimming took off 4 bases at V and 5 bases at J, with 15 bases between the two ends. The germline CDR1 and CDR2 sequences are SGHRS and YFSETQ. The DNA for the CDR3 is TGCGCCAGCAGCGCCGGCAGGCCCCCCGAGACCCAGTACTTC. Translated: CASSAGRPPETQYF. Supplemented by reference TRBV5-1 and TRBJ2-5, the full variable domain reads KAGVTQTPRYLIKTRGQQVTLSCSPISGHRSVSWYQQTPGQGLQFLFEYFSETQRNKGNFPGRFSGRQFSNSRSEMNVSTLELGDSALYLCASSAGRPPETQYFGPGTRLLVL.

This clonotype showed up just a few times. Written as DNA, the CDR3 is TGCAGCGTTGGAGTATCCGATGAGCAGTTCTTC. Its translation is CSVGVSDEQFF. The rearrangement joins TRBV29-1 to TRBJ2-1; D is undetermined. The germline V gene encodes CDR1 SQVTM and CDR2 ANQGSEA. Between the trimmed V and J ends, which lost 4 bases and 8 bases, there was a span of 9 bases. The CDR3 is 11 amino acids.

The chain joins TRBV13 to TRBJ2-7; D unclear. The V gene's germline CDR1 is PRHDT and CDR2 FYEKMQ (reference sequence). V was pared by 9 bases and J by 2 bases, with 14 bases between. This CDR3 has 13 amino acids. The CDR3 region has the DNA TGTGCCAGGGGCTTTGGGGTCCCCTACGAGCAGTACTTC. Amino acids: CARGFGVPYEQYF.

This clonotype appeared a few times. The chain uses TRBV25-1 and TRBJ2-1; maybe TRBD1 (5 bases). This CDR3 spans 14 amino acids. Per germline, CDR1 MGHDK and CDR2 SYGVNS. Trimming stripped 3 bases from V and 2 bases from J, with 8 bases between. CDR3 loop: CASSEGLPYNEQFF. In DNA form, the CDR3 reads TGTGCCAGCAGTGAGGGGCTACCCTACAATGAGCAGTTCTTC.

This clonotype has only a few counts. This chain uses TRBV6-2 or TRBV6-3 with TRBJ2-1; D is ambiguous. Germline V gene data show CDR1 as MNHEY and CDR2 as SVGEGT. Trimming cost V 2 bases and J 7 bases, with 12 bases left between them. The CDR3 spans 14 residues. The CDR3 nucleotides are TGTGCCAGCAGTTACCGGGCATCTCTTAATGAGCAGTTCTTC. Its translation: CASSYRASLNEQFF.